The TCR beta chain described here comes from a study of metastatic and nonmetastatic thyroid tumors. Study at large: Malignant thyroid and benign thyroid patients provided blood and tumor or nodule tissue whose repertoires were compared. Study findings and constraints: For both blood and tumor, malignant thyroid tumors reportedly showed significantly higher TCR beta diversity than benign nodules did.

Thyroid surgery was preceded by no treatment in any patient. Original handling: What underpinned the distant-metastasis classifier for papillary thyroid cancer was the set of CDR3 differences across clinicopathological groups. TCRdb reassembled clones from the PCR reads with MiXCR. These V and J calls are TCRdb output, not the study's own analysis. The sample lists some 21,000 clones; approximately 9.9% were seen once. Germline CDR1 is MNHNS and CDR2 is SASEGT. CDR3 length: 15 residues. The trim removed 7 bases at V and 1 base at J, leaving 9 bases unmatched. By frequency in the sample, this clone is medium-sized. Its antigen is unidentified.

The specimen was blood. The chain recombines TRBV6-1 with TRBJ2-7; TRBD1 matches at 8 bases. This clonotype was obtained from a female donor with papillary thyroid cancer or a benign thyroid nodule (not recorded which). Some clones in this sample may be carry-over from other donors' samples. Here the CDR3 DNA reads TGTGCCAGCACTTGGTGGACAGGGAATTCCTACGAGCAGTACTTC. This encodes CASTWWTGNSYEQYF.